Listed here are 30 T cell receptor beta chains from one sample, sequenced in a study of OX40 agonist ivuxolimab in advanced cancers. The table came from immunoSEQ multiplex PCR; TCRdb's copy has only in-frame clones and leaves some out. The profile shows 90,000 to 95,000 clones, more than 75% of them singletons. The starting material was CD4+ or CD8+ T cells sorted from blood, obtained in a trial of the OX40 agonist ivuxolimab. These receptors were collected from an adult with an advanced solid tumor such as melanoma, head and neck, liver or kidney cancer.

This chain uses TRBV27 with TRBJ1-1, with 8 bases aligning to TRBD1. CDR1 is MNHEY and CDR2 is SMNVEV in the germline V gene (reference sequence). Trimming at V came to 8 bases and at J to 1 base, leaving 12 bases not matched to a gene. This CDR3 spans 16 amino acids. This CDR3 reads CASSPWGTGWNTEAFF. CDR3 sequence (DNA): TGTGCCAGCTCACCATGGGGGACAGGATGGAACACTGAAGCTTTCTTT.

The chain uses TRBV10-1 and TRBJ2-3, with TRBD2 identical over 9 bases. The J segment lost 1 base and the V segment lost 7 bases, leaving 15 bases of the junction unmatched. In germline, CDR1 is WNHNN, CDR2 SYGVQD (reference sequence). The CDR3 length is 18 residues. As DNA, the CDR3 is TGCGCCAGCACCTCCGGAGTAGCGGGGGACCTTGGCACAGATACGCAGTATTTT. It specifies CASTSGVAGDLGTDTQYF.

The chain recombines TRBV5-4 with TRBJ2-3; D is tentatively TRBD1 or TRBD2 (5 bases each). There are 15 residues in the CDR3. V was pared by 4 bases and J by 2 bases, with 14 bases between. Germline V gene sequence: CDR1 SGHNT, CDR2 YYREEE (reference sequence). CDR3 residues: CASSPGPTFTDTQYF. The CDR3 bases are TGTGCCAGCAGCCCGGGACCGACCTTCACAGATACGCAGTATTTT.

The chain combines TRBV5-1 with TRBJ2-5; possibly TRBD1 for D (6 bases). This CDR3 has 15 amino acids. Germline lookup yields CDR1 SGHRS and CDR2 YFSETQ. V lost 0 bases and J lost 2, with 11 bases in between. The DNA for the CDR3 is TGCGCCAGCAGCTTGGCCGGGACACGGCAAGAGACCCAGTACTTC. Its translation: CASSLAGTRQETQYF.

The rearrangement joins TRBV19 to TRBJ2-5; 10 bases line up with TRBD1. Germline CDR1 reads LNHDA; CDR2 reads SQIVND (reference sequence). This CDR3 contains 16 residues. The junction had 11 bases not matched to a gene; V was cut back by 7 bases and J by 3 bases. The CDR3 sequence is CASTSYAGTGEETQYF. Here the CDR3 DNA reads TGTGCCAGTACCTCTTACGCGGGGACAGGGGAAGAGACCCAGTACTTC.

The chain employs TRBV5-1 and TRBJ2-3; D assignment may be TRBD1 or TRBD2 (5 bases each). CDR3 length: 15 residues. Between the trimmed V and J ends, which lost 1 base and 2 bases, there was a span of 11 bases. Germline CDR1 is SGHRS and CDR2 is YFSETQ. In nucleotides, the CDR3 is TGCGCCAGCAGCTTGAGAGGGGTCGACACAGATACGCAGTATTTT. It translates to CASSLRGVDTDTQYF.

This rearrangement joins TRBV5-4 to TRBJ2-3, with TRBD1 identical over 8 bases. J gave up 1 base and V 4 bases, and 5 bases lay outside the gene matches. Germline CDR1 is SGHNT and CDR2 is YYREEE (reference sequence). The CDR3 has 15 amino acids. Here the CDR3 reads CASSIQGVGTDTQYF. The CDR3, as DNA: TGTGCCAGCAGCATACAGGGGGTGGGCACAGATACGCAGTATTTT.

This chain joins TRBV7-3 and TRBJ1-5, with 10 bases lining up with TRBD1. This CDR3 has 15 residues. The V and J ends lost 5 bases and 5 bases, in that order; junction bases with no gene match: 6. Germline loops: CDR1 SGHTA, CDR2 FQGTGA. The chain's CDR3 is CASSPTGTGDQPQHF. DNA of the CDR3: TGTGCCAGCAGCCCAACCGGGACAGGGGATCAGCCCCAGCATTTT.

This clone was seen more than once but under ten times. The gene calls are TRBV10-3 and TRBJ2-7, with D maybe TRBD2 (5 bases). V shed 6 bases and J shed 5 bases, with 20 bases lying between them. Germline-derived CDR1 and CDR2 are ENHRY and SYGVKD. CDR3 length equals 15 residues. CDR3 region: CAISLQAGLEHEQYF. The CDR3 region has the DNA TGTGCCATCAGCCTCCAGGCGGGCTTGGAGCACGAGCAGTACTTC.

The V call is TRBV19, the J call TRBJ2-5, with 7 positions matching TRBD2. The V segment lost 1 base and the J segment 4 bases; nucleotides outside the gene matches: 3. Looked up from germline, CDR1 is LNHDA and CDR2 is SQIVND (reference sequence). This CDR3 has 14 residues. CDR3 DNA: TGTGCCAGTAGTATAGGACTAGCAAGAGAGACCCAGTACTTC. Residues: CASSIGLARETQYF. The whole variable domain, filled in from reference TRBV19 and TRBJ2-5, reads DGGITQSPKYLFRKEGQNVTLSCEQNLNHDAMYWYRQDPGQGLRLIYYSQIVNDFQKGDIAEGYSVSREKKESFPLTVTSAQKNPTAFYLCASSIGLARETQYFGPGTRLLVL.

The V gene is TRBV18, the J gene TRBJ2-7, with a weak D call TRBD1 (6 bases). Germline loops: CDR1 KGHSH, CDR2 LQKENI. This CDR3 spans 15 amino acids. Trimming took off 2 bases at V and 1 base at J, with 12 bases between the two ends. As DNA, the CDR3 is TGTGCCAGCTCACCAACGATAGGGGGATCCTACGAGCAGTACTTC. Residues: CASSPTIGGSYEQYF.

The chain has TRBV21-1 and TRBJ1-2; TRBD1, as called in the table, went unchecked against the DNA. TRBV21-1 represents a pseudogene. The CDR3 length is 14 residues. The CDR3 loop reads CASPANRVNYGYTF. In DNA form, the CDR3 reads TGTGCCAGCCCCGCTAACAGGGTTAACTATGGCTACACCTTC.

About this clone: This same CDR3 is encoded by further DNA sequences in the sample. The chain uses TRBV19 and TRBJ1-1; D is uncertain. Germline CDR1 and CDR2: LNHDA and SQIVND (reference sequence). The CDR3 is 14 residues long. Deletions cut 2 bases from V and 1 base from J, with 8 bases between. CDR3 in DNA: TGTGCCAGTAGTATAAGGGCCTCGAACACTGAAGCTTTCTTT. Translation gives CASSIRASNTEAFF.

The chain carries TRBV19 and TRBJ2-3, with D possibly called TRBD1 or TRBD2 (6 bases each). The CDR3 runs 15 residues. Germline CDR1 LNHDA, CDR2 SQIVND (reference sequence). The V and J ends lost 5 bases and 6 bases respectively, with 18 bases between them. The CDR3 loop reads CASSRPGAPGDTQYF. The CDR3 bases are TGTGCCAGTAGTCGTCCGGGGGCCCCGGGGGATACGCAGTATTTT. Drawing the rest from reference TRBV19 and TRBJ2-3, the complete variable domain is DGGITQSPKYLFRKEGQNVTLSCEQNLNHDAMYWYRQDPGQGLRLIYYSQIVNDFQKGDIAEGYSVSREKKESFPLTVTSAQKNPTAFYLCASSRPGAPGDTQYFGPGTRLTVL.

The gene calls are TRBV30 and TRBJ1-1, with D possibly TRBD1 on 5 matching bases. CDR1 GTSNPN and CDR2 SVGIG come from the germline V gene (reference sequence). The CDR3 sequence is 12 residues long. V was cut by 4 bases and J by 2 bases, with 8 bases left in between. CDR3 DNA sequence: TGTGCCTGGAAGACAGAAAACACTGAAGCTTTCTTT. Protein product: CAWKTENTEAFF.

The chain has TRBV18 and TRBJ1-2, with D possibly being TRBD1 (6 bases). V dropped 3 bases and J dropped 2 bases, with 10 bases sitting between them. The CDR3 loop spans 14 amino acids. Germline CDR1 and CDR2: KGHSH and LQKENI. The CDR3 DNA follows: TGTGCCAGCTCACCGGAGGGGGGAAACTATGGCTACACCTTC. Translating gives CASSPEGGNYGYTF.

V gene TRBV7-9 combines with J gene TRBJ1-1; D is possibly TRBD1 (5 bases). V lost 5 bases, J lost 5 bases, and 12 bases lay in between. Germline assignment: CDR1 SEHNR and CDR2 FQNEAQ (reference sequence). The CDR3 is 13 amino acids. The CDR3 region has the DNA TGTGCCAGCAGCACCTCCCACAGGACTGAAGCTTTCTTT. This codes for CASSTSHRTEAFF.

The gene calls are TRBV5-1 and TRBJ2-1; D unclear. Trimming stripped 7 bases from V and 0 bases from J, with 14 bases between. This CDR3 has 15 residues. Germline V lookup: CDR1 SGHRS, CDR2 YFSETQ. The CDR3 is CASVFDQSSYNEQFF. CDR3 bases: TGCGCCAGCGTTTTCGATCAGAGCTCCTACAATGAGCAGTTCTTC.

CDR3 in amino acids: CASSSGTDTGELFF. For the CDR3, the DNA is TGTGCCAGCAGCTCAGGCACTGATACCGGGGAGCTGTTTTTT. V usage is TRBV7-8 and J usage is TRBJ2-2; D is uncertain. Trimming pared 4 bases from V and 5 bases from J, leaving 11 bases between. The CDR3 loop spans 14 amino acids. Germline V gives CDR1 SGHVS, CDR2 FQNEAQ.

CDR3 nucleotides: TGTGCCAGCAGTTCCCGACAGGGTTTCGATACGCAGTATTTT. Protein sequence: CASSSRQGFDTQYF. V and J are TRBV27 and TRBJ2-3; 7 nucleotides align to TRBD1. Germline loops: CDR1 MNHEY, CDR2 SMNVEV (reference sequence). V trimming: 4 bases; J trimming: 6 bases; junction bases outside the gene matches: 7. The CDR3 has 14 residues.

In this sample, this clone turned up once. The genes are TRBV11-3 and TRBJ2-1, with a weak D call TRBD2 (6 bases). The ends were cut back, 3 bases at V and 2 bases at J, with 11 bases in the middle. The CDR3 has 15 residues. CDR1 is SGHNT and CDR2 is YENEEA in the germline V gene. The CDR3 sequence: CASSLEGGTYNEQFF. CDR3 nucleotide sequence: TGTGCCAGCAGCTTGGAGGGAGGCACCTACAATGAGCAGTTCTTC.

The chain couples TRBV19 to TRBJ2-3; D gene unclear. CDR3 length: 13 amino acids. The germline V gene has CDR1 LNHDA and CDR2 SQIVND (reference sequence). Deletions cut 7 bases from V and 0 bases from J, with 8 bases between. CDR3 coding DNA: TGTGCCAGTAAGGAAATTAGCACAGATACGCAGTATTTT. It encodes CASKEISTDTQYF.

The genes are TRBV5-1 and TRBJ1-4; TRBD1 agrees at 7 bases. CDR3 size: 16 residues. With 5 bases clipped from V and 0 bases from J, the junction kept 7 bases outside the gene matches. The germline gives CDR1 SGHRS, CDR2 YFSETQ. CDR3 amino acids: CASRRTGDATNEKLFF. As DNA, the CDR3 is TGCGCCAGCAGAAGGACAGGCGATGCAACTAATGAAAAACTGTTTTTT.

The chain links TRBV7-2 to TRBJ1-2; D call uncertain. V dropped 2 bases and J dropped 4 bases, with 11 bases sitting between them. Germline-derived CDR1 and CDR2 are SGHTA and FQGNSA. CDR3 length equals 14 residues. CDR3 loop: CASSLSPGVYGYTF. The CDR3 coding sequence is TGTGCCAGCAGCTTAAGCCCCGGGGTCTATGGCTACACCTTC. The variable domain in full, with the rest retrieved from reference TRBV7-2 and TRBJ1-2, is GAGVSQSPSNKVTEKGKDVELRCDPISGHTALYWYRQSLGQGLEFLIYFQGNSAPDKSGLPSDRFSAERTGGSVSTLTIQRTQQEDSAVYLCASSLSPGVYGYTFGSGTRLTVV.

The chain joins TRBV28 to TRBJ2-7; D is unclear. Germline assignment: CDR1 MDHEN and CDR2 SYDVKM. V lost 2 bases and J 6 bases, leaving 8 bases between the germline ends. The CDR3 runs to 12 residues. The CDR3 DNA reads TGTGCCAGCAGTTTAGCAGGCCCCGAGCAGTACTTC. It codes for CASSLAGPEQYF. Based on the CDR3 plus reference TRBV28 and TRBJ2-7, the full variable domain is DVKVTQSSRYLVKRTGEKVFLECVQDMDHENMFWYRQDPGLGLRLIYFSYDVKMKEKGDIPEGYSVSREKKERFSLILESASTNQTSMYLCASSLAGPEQYFGPGTRLTVT.

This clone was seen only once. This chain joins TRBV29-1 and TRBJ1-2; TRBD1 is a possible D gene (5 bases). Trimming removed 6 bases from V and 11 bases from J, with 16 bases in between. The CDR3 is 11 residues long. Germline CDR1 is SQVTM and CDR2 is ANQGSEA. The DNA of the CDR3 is TGCAGCGTGGGGACGGGGGGTCGGTACACCTTC. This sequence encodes CSVGTGGRYTF.

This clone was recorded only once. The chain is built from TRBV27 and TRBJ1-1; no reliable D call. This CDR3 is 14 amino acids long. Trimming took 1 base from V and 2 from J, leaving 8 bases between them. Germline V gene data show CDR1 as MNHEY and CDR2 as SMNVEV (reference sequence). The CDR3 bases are TGTGCCAGCAGTTTATTCCCGGGAAACACTGAAGCTTTCTTT. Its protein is CASSLFPGNTEAFF.

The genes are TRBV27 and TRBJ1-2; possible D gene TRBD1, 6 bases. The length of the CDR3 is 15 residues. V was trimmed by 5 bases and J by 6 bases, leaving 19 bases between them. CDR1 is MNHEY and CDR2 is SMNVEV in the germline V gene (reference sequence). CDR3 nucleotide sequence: TGTGCCAGCAGTCCGCCCCAAGGGGGGCAGGATGGCTACACCTTC. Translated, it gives CASSPPQGGQDGYTF.

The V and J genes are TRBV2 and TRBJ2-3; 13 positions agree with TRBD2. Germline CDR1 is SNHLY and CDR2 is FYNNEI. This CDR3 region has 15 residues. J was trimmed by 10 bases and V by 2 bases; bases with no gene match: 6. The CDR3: CASSERGLAGVSQYF. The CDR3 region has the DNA TGTGCCAGCAGTGAAAGAGGACTAGCGGGAGTGTCGCAGTATTTT.

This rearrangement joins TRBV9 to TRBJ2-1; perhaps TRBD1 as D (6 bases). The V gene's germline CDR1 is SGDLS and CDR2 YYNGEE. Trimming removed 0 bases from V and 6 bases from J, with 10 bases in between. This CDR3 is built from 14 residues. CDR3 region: CASSVEDRGNEQFF. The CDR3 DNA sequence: TGTGCCAGCAGCGTAGAGGACAGAGGCAATGAGCAGTTCTTC.